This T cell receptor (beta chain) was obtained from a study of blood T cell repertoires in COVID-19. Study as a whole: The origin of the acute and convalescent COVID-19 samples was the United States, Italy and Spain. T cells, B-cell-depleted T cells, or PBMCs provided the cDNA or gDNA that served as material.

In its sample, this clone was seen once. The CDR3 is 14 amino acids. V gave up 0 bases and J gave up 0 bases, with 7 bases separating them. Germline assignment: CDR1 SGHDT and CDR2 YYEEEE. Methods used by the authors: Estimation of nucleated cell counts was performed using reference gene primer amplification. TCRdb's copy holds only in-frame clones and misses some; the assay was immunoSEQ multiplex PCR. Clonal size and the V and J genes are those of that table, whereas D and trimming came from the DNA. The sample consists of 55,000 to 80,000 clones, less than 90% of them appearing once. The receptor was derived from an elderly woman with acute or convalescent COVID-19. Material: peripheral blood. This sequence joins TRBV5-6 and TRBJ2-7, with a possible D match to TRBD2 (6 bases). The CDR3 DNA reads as TGTGCCAGCAGCTTGGGCGGGGCCTCCTACGAGCAGTACTTC. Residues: CASSLGGASYEQYF.